These 7 T cell receptor beta chains were all obtained from the same sample, sequenced in a study of T-cell memory formation after mild COVID-19. TCRdb re-called the 5' RACE reads with MiXCR, one entry per CDR3 protein. The data show fewer than 300,000 distinct CDR3 sequences, around 17% seen once. Sequencing used PBMCs or a T cell subset sorted from them (not recorded which). The receptors were sampled from a man aged 18 to 29 who had mild COVID-19 (a few samples of this study predate the infection). Cell type and time point are not known.

The chain links TRBV10-3 to TRBJ2-7; D tentatively reads TRBD1 or TRBD2 (5 bases each). Germline CDR1 is ENHRY and CDR2 is SYGVKD. V shed 6 bases and J shed 5 bases, with 14 bases lying between them. The CDR3 has 13 amino acids. The DNA of the CDR3 is TGTGCCATCAGCTCCAAAGGGGAGCACGAGCAGTACTTC. Translating it yields CAISSKGEHEQYF.

The rearrangement joins TRBV5-1 to TRBJ1-2; D remains ambiguous. The CDR3 loop spans 15 amino acids. Trimming shortened V by 0 bases and J by 0 bases, and 9 bases separated the two germline ends. From germline, CDR1 is SGHRS and CDR2 YFSETQ. CDR3 bases: TGCGCCAGCAGCTTGGCTCCTGACTCTAACTATGGCTACACCTTC. Its translation: CASSLAPDSNYGYTF. The complete variable domain, with remaining parts taken from reference TRBV5-1 and TRBJ1-2, reads KAGVTQTPRYLIKTRGQQVTLSCSPISGHRSVSWYQQTPGQGLQFLFEYFSETQRNKGNFPGRFSGRQFSNSRSEMNVSTLELGDSALYLCASSLAPDSNYGYTFGSGTRLTVV.

The chain recombines TRBV12-3 or TRBV12-4 with TRBJ2-3; D is possibly TRBD1 (6 bases). Trimming took 1 base from V and 2 from J, leaving 10 bases between them. The CDR3 has 15 amino acids. The CDR3 DNA sequence: TGTGCCAGCAGTTTAGGAGGACAGCCCACAGATACGCAGTATTTT. This sequence encodes CASSLGGQPTDTQYF.

This clonotype was seen many times. J is TRBJ1-1 and V is TRBV7-2, with D possibly TRBD1 on 6 matching bases. V lost 5 bases, J lost 0 bases, and 10 bases lay in between. Germline loops: CDR1 SGHTA, CDR2 FQGNSA. The CDR3 is made up of 14 amino acids. CDR3 loop: CASSPGQLNTEAFF. The CDR3 DNA reads TGTGCCAGCAGCCCCGGACAGTTGAACACTGAAGCTTTCTTT.

This clonotype was seen only a few times. Here the CDR3 reads CASSLWGALYGYTF. CDR3 in DNA: TGTGCCAGCAGTTTATGGGGGGCCCTCTATGGCTACACCTTC. The genes are TRBV12-3 or TRBV12-4 and TRBJ1-2, with D possibly matching TRBD1 (6 bases). Trimming left V 2 bases short and J 4 bases short, with 11 bases between. The CDR3 spans 14 residues.

V usage is TRBV20-1 and J usage is TRBJ2-2; 8 nucleotides align to TRBD1. Germline V gene sequence: CDR1 DFQATT, CDR2 SNEGSKA (reference sequence). This CDR3 is built from 13 residues. V dropped 5 bases and J dropped 3; count of bases not matched to a gene: 2. The chain's CDR3 is CSAGQGHTGELFF. The CDR3 region has the DNA TGCAGTGCTGGACAGGGACACACCGGGGAGCTGTTTTTT.

This clonotype was picked up a small number of times. V and J are TRBV28 and TRBJ2-7; TRBD1 might be the D (6 bases). The V gene's germline CDR1 is MDHEN and CDR2 SYDVKM. This CDR3 spans 12 amino acids. The V end lost 4 bases, the J end lost 2 bases, and 6 bases lay between the germline ends. The CDR3 DNA sequence: TGTGCCAGCAGTTGGGACACCTACGAGCAGTACTTC. Translating gives CASSWDTYEQYF.